This entry features one T cell receptor beta chain sequence. As originally analysed: Amplification with reference gene primers provided the estimates of nucleated cell counts. Profiled with immunoSEQ multiplex PCR; TCRdb holds only in-frame clones, not every one. V and J calls and clone size are given by that table; D and trimming were obtained from the DNA. The table lists approximately 210,000 clones, 88% of them singletons. This entry is derived from a study of blood T cell repertoires in COVID-19. Study as a whole: The origin of the acute and convalescent COVID-19 samples was the United States, Italy and Spain. Sources were T cells, B-cell-depleted T cells, or PBMCs; the material itself was cDNA or gDNA.

In germline, CDR1 is SGDLS, CDR2 YYNGEE. The CDR3 extends over 15 amino acids. The V gene end was trimmed by 0 bases and the J gene end by 2 bases; junction bases not matched to a gene: 2. The source of this sequence is a human donor in a cohort sampled during active COVID-19. What was sequenced was peripheral blood. The chain links TRBV9 to TRBJ2-5, with 9 bases matching TRBD1. The CDR3 coding sequence is TGTGCCAGCAGCGTAGCCGGACAGGGGCAAGAGACCCAGTACTTC. Translation gives CASSVAGQGQETQYF. Based on the CDR3 plus reference TRBV9 and TRBJ2-5, the full variable domain is DSGVTQTPKHLITATGQRVTLRCSPRSGDLSVYWYQQSLDQGLQFLIQYYNGEERAKGNILERFSAQQFPDLHSELNLSSLELGDSALYFCASSVAGQGQETQYFGPGTRLLVL.